This TCR beta chain originates from a study of blood T cell repertoires in COVID-19. The germline V gene has CDR1 ENHRY and CDR2 SYGVKD. The CDR3 is 13 amino acids. V was clipped by 0 bases and J by 4 bases, with 7 bases between them. TCRdb's table, derived via immunoSEQ multiplex PCR, lists solely in-frame clones and lacks some. The sample contains about 140,000 clones, around 86% of which appear only once. The V and J genes are TRBV10-3 and TRBJ2-7; no reliable D call. The receptor comes from a human donor in a cohort sampled during active COVID-19. The sample taken for sequencing was peripheral blood. CDR3 sequence reads: CAISESNWYEQYF. CDR3 nucleotide sequence: TGTGCCATCAGTGAGTCGAACTGGTACGAGCAGTACTTC.